Shown below are 8 T cell receptor beta chains from a single sample sequenced in a study of response to subunit inactivated influenza vaccine. Via MiXCR, TCRdb re-called the RT-PCR reads, giving one row per CDR3 protein. The sample holds more than 700,000 distinct CDR3 sequences, around 21% seen once. The starting material was PBMCs from blood, obtained about 5 days after vaccination. Receptors originate from a man aged 50 to 60 who received an inactivated influenza vaccine.

The chain employs TRBV20-1 and TRBJ2-5; weak D call: TRBD1 (5 bases). Per germline, CDR1 DFQATT and CDR2 SNEGSKA (reference sequence). The germline V and J ends were trimmed by 0 bases and 2 bases, with 13 bases remaining between them. This CDR3 comprises 15 residues. As DNA, the CDR3 is TGCAGTGCTAGAGACGGATCAGGGTCTCAAGAGACCCAGTACTTC. Translation: CSARDGSGSQETQYF.

This clonotype was observed many times. This chain connects TRBV19 to TRBJ1-1, with D hard to call. Germline CDR1 reads LNHDA; CDR2 reads SQIVND (reference sequence). The V and J ends lost 1 base and 4 bases respectively, with 16 bases between them. This CDR3 is built from 16 residues. The CDR3 here is CASSIAPRRLATEAFF. In nucleotides, the CDR3 is TGTGCCAGTAGTATAGCACCCCGGAGACTTGCCACTGAAGCTTTCTTT.

The V call is TRBV6-2 or TRBV6-3, the J call TRBJ2-7; 12 positions agree with TRBD2. The CDR3 has 16 residues. Germline trimming cut 10 bases from V and 2 bases from J; bases unmatched to any gene: 12. CDR1 and CDR2 (germline): MNHEY, SVGEGT. The CDR3, as DNA: TGTGCCACCCGAGGGACTAGCGGGCGAAGAACCTACGAGCAGTACTTC. As protein: CATRGTSGRRTYEQYF.

This clonotype occurred once. The genes are TRBV7-2 and TRBJ2-7; perhaps TRBD1 as D (5 bases). The ends were cut back, 2 bases at V and 0 bases at J, with 8 bases in the middle. CDR1 is SGHTA and CDR2 is FQGNSA in the germline V gene. This CDR3 is 14 amino acids long. For the CDR3, the DNA is TGTGCCAGCAGCTTAAACAGGTTCTCCTACGAGCAGTACTTC. Protein product: CASSLNRFSYEQYF.

The table lists this clonotype with a few counts. The chain has TRBV29-1 and TRBJ2-5; no reliable D call. CDR1 is SQVTM and CDR2 is ANQGSEA in the germline V gene. V lost 5 bases, J lost 1 base, and 17 bases lay in between. The CDR3 runs to 15 residues. CDR3 in DNA: TGCAGCGTTACCAATGGATTGTGGACCCAAGAGACCCAGTACTTC. Protein product: CSVTNGLWTQETQYF.

The J gene is TRBJ2-1, the V gene TRBV28; D gene uncertain. CDR1 and CDR2 from the germline V gene are MDHEN and SYDVKM. V gave up 6 bases and J gave up 6 bases, with 18 bases separating them. The CDR3 is made up of 15 amino acids. The CDR3 sequence: CASRPPGVRPNEQFF. Here the CDR3 DNA reads TGTGCCAGCAGACCTCCCGGAGTGAGACCCAATGAGCAGTTCTTC.

There are many counts of this clonotype. The chain links TRBV20-1 to TRBJ2-1, with a possible D match to TRBD2 (7 bases). The CDR3 covers 12 residues. V lost 1 base and J 10 bases, leaving 11 bases between the germline ends. The germline V gene encodes CDR1 DFQATT and CDR2 SNEGSKA (reference sequence). The CDR3 bases are TGCAGTGCTAGAGTGAGCGGGACAGAGCAGTTCTTC. This sequence encodes CSARVSGTEQFF.

The sample holds many counts of this clonotype. J is TRBJ2-7 and V is TRBV7-2; D gene ambiguous. This CDR3 is 16 amino acids long. V was cut by 2 bases and J by 5 bases, with 19 bases left in between. Germline-derived CDR1 and CDR2 are SGHTA and FQGNSA. CDR3 residues: CASSLLSVSERNEQYF. The CDR3 DNA is TGTGCCAGCAGCTTATTAAGTGTGTCCGAAAGGAACGAGCAGTACTTC.